This T cell receptor (beta chain) was documented in a study of spatial heterogeneity in lung cancer. Study details: Beta-chain sequences consistently outnumbered alpha-chain sequences in detection. An average of more than ten raw reads was observed per unique TCR and UMI combination.

With 5 bases clipped from V and 5 bases from J, the junction kept 7 bases outside the gene matches. In germline, CDR1 is SEHNR, CDR2 FQNEAQ (reference sequence). This CDR3 is 14 amino acids long. The time point here: sample taken at primary tumor resection. Tumor, nontumor lung or frozen PBMC supplied whole RNA that was sequenced unsorted. This clonotype counts as medium-sized (0.01 to 0.1%). The library protocol tagged each TCR cDNA with a unique molecular identifier. TCRdb independently ran MiXCR on the 5' RACE reads; one entry per CDR3 protein. This table holds more than 5,000 distinct CDR3 sequences, around 12% found once.

The receptor was derived from a male donor with early-stage non-small cell lung cancer. The V gene is TRBV7-9, the J gene TRBJ1-2; 8 positions agree with TRBD1. Here the sequenced sample was normal lung tissue next to the tumor, taken at surgery. CDR3 nucleotides: TGTGCCAGCAGCCCGGGGAGACAGGGGTATGGCTACACCTTC. Translation: CASSPGRQGYGYTF.